These T cell receptor beta chains were read from a single sample in a study of blood T cell repertoires in COVID-19. Sequencing was performed with immunoSEQ multiplex PCR; in TCRdb, only in-frame clones are kept and a portion is missing. The sample records a few hundred thousand clones, approximately 83% being singletons. The sequenced sample was peripheral blood. The receptors shown here come from a man aged 25 to 40 who had recovered from COVID-19. The CDR3 runs from the conserved cysteine through the conserved F or W. D genes are given only for firm matches. A clone size is listed for some rows: how often the clone was seen (once, few, many), or a class if it is expanded.

>TRBJ1-3|-|20|-|TRBV12-1
TGTGCCAGCAGCTTTGTGGAGGTCACGGATCGCGGATACTCTGGAAACACCATATATTTT
CASSFVEVTDRGYSGNTIYF
>TRBJ1-3|-|15|once|TRBV3-1/TRBV3-2
TGTGCCAGCAGCCAAGAACTGCGCTCTGGAAACACCATATATTTT
CASSQELRSGNTIYF
>TRBJ2-3|TRBD2|15|-|TRBV9
TGTGCCAGCAGCGCCTTAGCGGGCCCCACAGATACGCAGTATTTT
CASSALAGPTDTQYF
>TRBJ2-3|-|17|few|TRBV5-5
TGTGCCAGCAGCCCCACACAGGGATTGTTCCGCACAGATACGCAGTATTTT
CASSPTQGLFRTDTQYF
>TRBJ2-1|TRBD2|13|-|TRBV29-1
TGCAGCAGCACTCGGACTAGCGGAAATGAGCAGTTCTTC
CSSTRTSGNEQFF
>TRBJ2-1|-|17|-|TRBV24-1
TGTGCCACCAGTGACCCTCTAGGGGTTCACTCCTACAATGAGCAGTTCTTC
CATSDPLGVHSYNEQFF
>TRBJ1-5|-|13|few|TRBV2
TGTGCCAGCAGTTGGACAGTTAATCAGCCCCAGCATTTT
CASSWTVNQPQHF
>TRBJ2-5|-|13|few|TRBV3-1/TRBV3-2
TGTGCCAGCAGCCAAGATCAGAAAAGGACCCAGTACTTC
CASSQDQKRTQYF
>TRBJ1-4|TRBD1|14|-|TRBV6-6
TGTGCCAGCAAGGAGACAGGGGAGGTAGAAAAACTGTTTTTT
CASKETGEVEKLFF
>TRBJ2-2|-|15|-|TRBV20-1
TGCAGTGCTAGTCGTAGAAGGGACTACACCGGGGAGCTGTTTTTT
CSASRRRDYTGELFF
>TRBJ1-2|TRBD1|15|-|TRBV27
TGTGCCAGCAGTCTCGGGACAGGGGCTAACTATGGCTACACCTTC
CASSLGTGANYGYTF
>TRBJ1-5|-|12|-|TRBV12-3/TRBV12-4
TGTGCCAGCAGTTTAAGCACTCAGCCCCAGCATTTT
CASSLSTQPQHF
>TRBJ1-5|-|14|once|TRBV19
TGTGCCAGTACCATGGGGGGGGCCGCTCAGCCCCAGCATTTT
CASTMGGAAQPQHF
>TRBJ1-4|TRBD1|14|-|TRBV7-9
TGTGCCAGCAGCTTGGGGGACAGGGCTGAAAAACTGTTTTTT
CASSLGDRAEKLFF
>TRBJ2-1|-|17|few|TRBV19
TGTGCCAGTGCCAAAGGGGTACTCGCAAGTTATTACAATGAGCAGTTCTTC
CASAKGVLASYYNEQFF
>TRBJ1-1|-|15|-|TRBV29-1
TGCAGCGCTCGCACTGGGGCATATCAGAACACTGAAGCTTTCTTT
CSARTGAYQNTEAFF
>TRBJ1-1|TRBD1|14|-|TRBV6-4
TGTGCCAGCTCTCGTGACAGGGAAAGTACTGAAGCTTTCTTT
CASSRDRESTEAFF
>TRBJ2-7|TRBD1|16|few|TRBV7-6
TGTGCCAGCAGCCTAGAAGGGACAGGCCTCTCCTACGAGCAGTACTTC
CASSLEGTGLSYEQYF
>TRBJ2-3|TRBD1|17|-|TRBV25-1
TGTGCCAGCAGTGAATTCTTGGGACAGGGATCACCAGATACGCAGTATTTT
CASSEFLGQGSPDTQYF
>TRBJ1-5|TRBD1|15|-|TRBV28
TGTGCCAGCAGTTTAGGGGACAGGGTGAGACAGCCCCAGCATTTT
CASSLGDRVRQPQHF
>TRBJ2-5|-|14|-|TRBV5-4
TGTGCCAGCAGCTTGCCTAGCTACAAAGAGACCCAGTACTTC
CASSLPSYKETQYF
>TRBJ1-6|-|15|-|TRBV9
TGTGCCAGCAGCGTATCTGGGGCTAGTAATTCACCCCTCCACTTT
CASSVSGASNSPLHF
>TRBJ1-2|TRBD1|15|-|TRBV6-6
TGTGCCAGCAGTTACGGGACAGGGGGCGCTTGGGGCTACACCTTC
CASSYGTGGAWGYTF
>TRBJ2-7|-|14|-|TRBV9
TGTGCCAGCAGCCCAGGGCCGGGTCCCAACGAGCAGTACTTC
CASSPGPGPNEQYF
>TRBJ2-7|-|15|few|TRBV6-5
TGTGCCAGCAGCCGCCCTCCCGGGAACTCCTACGAGCAGTACTTC
CASSRPPGNSYEQYF
>TRBJ1-3|-|15|-|TRBV4-1
TGCGCCAGCAGCAGGGGGATGGGGTCTGGAAACACCATATATTTT
CASSRGMGSGNTIYF
>TRBJ1-2|-|11|-|TRBV2
TGTGCCAGCAGTGAGGCCAGGGGTTACATCTTC
CASSEARGYIF
>TRBJ1-1|-|13|-|TRBV28
TGTGCCAGCAGTTGGGGGGGGTTCCCTGAAGCTTTCTTT
CASSWGGFPEAFF
>TRBJ2-3|-|15|-|TRBV19
TGTGCCAGTACCGCCGCAGGCCAAGGCACAGATACGCAGTATTTT
CASTAAGQGTDTQYF
>TRBJ2-1|TRBD2|18|once|TRBV9
TGTGCCAGCAGCGTTGGTATAGCGGGGGGATTATCCTACAATGAGCAGTTCTTC
CASSVGIAGGLSYNEQFF
>TRBJ2-5|TRBD1|15|-|TRBV5-6
TGTGCCAGCAGCTTGGGACAGGGGGCTGCGGAGACCCAGTACTTC
CASSLGQGAAETQYF
>TRBJ1-1|TRBD1|14|-|TRBV4-1
TGCGCCAGCAGCCCAGGACAGGGTAGATCTGAAGCTTTCTTT
CASSPGQGRSEAFF
>TRBJ1-1|-|16|-|TRBV5-4
TGTGCCAGCAGCTTGGGACAGAGCACGGTGAACACTGAAGCTTTCTTT
CASSLGQSTVNTEAFF
>TRBJ2-1|-|15|-|TRBV4-1
TGCGCCAGCAGCCAAGGGGGTGGTAGCAGGGATGAGCAGTTCTTC
CASSQGGGSRDEQFF
>TRBJ2-3|TRBD1|14|-|TRBV6-5
TGTGCCAGCAGTTACGACAGGGATGGGGATACGCAGTATTTT
CASSYDRDGDTQYF
>TRBJ1-5|-|15|few|TRBV19
TGTGCCAGTAGTTATGGGACACTCCAAAATCAGCCCCAGCATTTT
CASSYGTLQNQPQHF
>TRBJ1-5|-|16|-|TRBV27
TGTGCCAGCAGTTCCCTCCCAATCAGGGGCAATCAGCCCCAGCATTTT
CASSSLPIRGNQPQHF
>TRBJ2-2|TRBD1|13|-|TRBV7-9
TGTGCCAGCAGCCGACAGGGTTTCGGGGAGCTGTTTTTT
CASSRQGFGELFF
>TRBJ2-7|TRBD1|14|-|TRBV28
TGTGCCAGCAGTTTGGACAGGGGGATCGGGGGGCAGTACTTC
CASSLDRGIGGQYF
>TRBJ1-2|TRBD1|14|-|TRBV2
TGTGCCAGCAGTGAAGAGGGACAGGGCCGGGGCTACACCTTC
CASSEEGQGRGYTF
>TRBJ2-7|-|14|-|TRBV27
TGTGCCAGCAGTCCATTTACAGGGTTCTACGAGCAGTACTTC
CASSPFTGFYEQYF
>TRBJ1-3|-|15|-|TRBV9
TGTGCCAGCAGCGTAGTAACTGGTTCTGGAAACACCATATATTTT
CASSVVTGSGNTIYF
>TRBJ1-1|-|11|-|TRBV19
TGTGCCAGTTTCGGGAACACTGAAGCTTTCTTT
CASFGNTEAFF
>TRBJ1-1|TRBD1|13|-|TRBV5-1
TGCGCCAGCAGCTCCGGACAGGGCACTGAAGCTTTCTTT
CASSSGQGTEAFF
>TRBJ1-1|-|14|-|TRBV7-2
TGTGCCAGCAGCTCAGGGTTCGTGGGCACTGAAGCTTTCTTT
CASSSGFVGTEAFF